The rows below give T cell receptor beta chains drawn from one sample of a study of blood T cell repertoires in COVID-19. This table comes from immunoSEQ multiplex PCR, and its TCRdb copy is limited to in-frame clones, with some not included. This table has 60,000 to 75,000 clones, approximately 88% appearing once. Sequenced material: peripheral blood. The receptors stem from a human donor in a cohort sampled during active COVID-19. Each CDR3 is given with its conserved first and last residue. A D gene is named only where the DNA matches it firmly. Clone size is given for some rows only: seen once, a few or many times, or a class if the clone is expanded.

>NA|TRBJ1-2|TRBV4-3|TRBD1
CASSYDRGIGYTF
TGCGCCAGCAGCTATGACAGGGGCATTGGCTACACCTTC
>NA|TRBJ1-6|TRBV6-2/TRBV6-3|NA
CASSYAGNSPLHF
TGTGCCAGCAGTTACGCAGGGAATTCACCCCTCCACTTT
>NA|TRBJ2-7|TRBV6-5|NA
CASSYAAGITYEQYF
TGTGCCAGCAGTTACGCCGCGGGAATAACCTACGAGCAGTACTTC
>NA|TRBJ2-1|TRBV6-1|TRBD2
CASSETHLGGTDNEQFF
TGTGCCAGCAGTGAAACCCACTTGGGGGGGACCGACAATGAGCAGTTCTTC
>NA|TRBJ2-1|TRBV4-3|TRBD2
CASSQDPAGTSSYNEQFF
TGCGCCAGCAGCCAAGACCCAGCGGGGACGAGCTCCTACAATGAGCAGTTCTTC
>NA|TRBJ2-5|TRBV18|NA
CASSPTRGLYQETQYF
TGTGCCAGCTCACCGACTAGAGGGCTCTACCAAGAGACCCAGTACTTC
>NA|TRBJ2-7|TRBV10-3|NA
CAISGQVGDYEQYF
TGTGCCATCAGTGGACAGGTGGGAGATTACGAGCAGTACTTC
>NA|TRBJ1-2|TRBV9|NA
CASSPNPGVKTYGYTF
TGTGCCAGCAGCCCAAACCCCGGAGTGAAAACATATGGCTACACCTTC
>NA|TRBJ2-2|TRBV4-3|NA
CASSQDGGPKRGQSGELFF
TGCGCCAGCAGCCAAGATGGGGGGCCGAAGAGGGGGCAGTCCGGGGAGCTGTTTTTT
>NA|TRBJ1-2|TRBV10-3|NA
CAISESTQTPIYGYTF
TGTGCCATCAGTGAGTCAACTCAAACCCCAATCTATGGCTACACCTTC
>NA|TRBJ1-2|TRBV2|NA
CASSERANYGYTF
TGTGCCAGCAGTGAACGCGCCAACTATGGCTACACCTTC
>NA|TRBJ2-7|TRBV7-2|TRBD1
CASSPEGQGLQQYF
TGTGCCAGCAGCCCGGAGGGACAGGGCCTCCAGCAGTACTTC
>NA|TRBJ1-2|TRBV25-1|NA
CASSPSGNYGYTF
TGTGCCAGCAGTCCCTCAGGGAACTATGGCTACACCTTC
>NA|TRBJ2-1|TRBV15|NA
CATSSTGTPNNEQFF
TGTGCCACCAGCAGTACCGGGACTCCAAACAATGAGCAGTTCTTC
>NA|TRBJ2-7|TRBV7-9|TRBD1
CASSSPGQGPYEQYF
TGTGCCAGCAGCTCTCCGGGACAGGGACCCTACGAGCAGTACTTC
>NA|TRBJ1-2|TRBV3-1/TRBV3-2|TRBD1
CASSQDQGGVDYGYTF
TGTGCCAGCAGCCAAGATCAGGGGGGAGTCGACTATGGCTACACCTTC
>NA|TRBJ2-7|TRBV14|TRBD2
CASSQGGLARHEQYF
TGTGCCAGCAGCCAGGGGGGACTAGCGAGGCACGAGCAGTACTTC
>NA|TRBJ2-5|TRBV23-1|NA
CASSQSSRTVYQETQYF
TGCGCCAGCAGTCAATCTTCGCGGACAGTGTACCAAGAGACCCAGTACTTC
>NA|TRBJ2-7|TRBV30|TRBD2
CAWSVAAGGPYEQYF
TGTGCCTGGAGTGTAGCGGCGGGAGGCCCCTACGAGCAGTACTTC
>NA|TRBJ2-5|TRBV9|NA
CASSALEGYGIETQYF
TGTGCCAGCAGCGCGCTGGAGGGATATGGGATAGAGACCCAGTACTTC
>NA|TRBJ2-1|TRBV7-6|TRBD2
CASSETSAIYNEQFF
TGTGCCAGCAGCGAAACTAGCGCGATTTACAATGAGCAGTTCTTC
>NA|TRBJ2-7|TRBV2|NA
CASKMDRAYEQYF
TGTGCCAGCAAGATGGACAGAGCCTACGAGCAGTACTTC
>NA|TRBJ2-7|TRBV13|TRBD1
CASSSRTGDYEQYF
TGTGCCAGCAGCTCCCGGACAGGGGATTACGAGCAGTACTTC
>NA|TRBJ1-2|TRBV5-5|NA
CASSLYDPQGYGYTF
TGTGCCAGCAGCTTGTACGATCCCCAGGGTTATGGCTACACCTTC
>NA|TRBJ2-3|TRBV7-7|TRBD2
CASSSGLAATDTQYF
TGTGCCAGCAGCTCCGGACTAGCGGCCACAGATACGCAGTATTTT
>NA|TRBJ1-5|TRBV5-1|NA
CASSLGTGTSNQPQHF
TGCGCCAGCAGCTTGGGTACAGGAACCAGCAATCAGCCCCAGCATTTT
>NA|TRBJ2-1|TRBV7-9|TRBD2
CASSLNLAGDGEQFF
TGTGCCAGCAGCTTAAACCTAGCGGGGGATGGCGAGCAGTTCTTC
>NA|TRBJ2-5|TRBV5-1|TRBD2
CASSVTSGVGETQYF
TGCGCCAGCAGCGTAACTAGCGGGGTTGGGGAGACCCAGTACTTC
>NA|TRBJ1-2|TRBV5-1|NA
CASSLRQMDGYTF
TGCGCCAGCAGCTTGCGACAAATGGATGGCTACACCTTC
>NA|TRBJ2-3|TRBV2|NA
CASSPPRVDTQYF
TGTGCCAGCAGCCCCCCGCGCGTCGATACGCAGTATTTT
>NA|TRBJ2-7|TRBV2|NA
CARAEGVSYEQYF
TGTGCCAGAGCCGAGGGGGTGTCCTACGAGCAGTACTTC
>NA|TRBJ2-2|TRBV5-1|NA
CASSLAGRELFF
TGCGCCAGCAGCTTGGCCGGGAGGGAGCTGTTTTTT
>NA|TRBJ2-3|TRBV5-4|TRBD2
CASSRGLAGSTDTQYF
TGTGCCAGCAGCAGGGGACTAGCGGGAAGCACAGATACGCAGTATTTT
>NA|TRBJ1-3|TRBV7-6|TRBD1
CASSPQGAAGNTIYF
TGTGCCAGCAGCCCACAGGGGGCGGCAGGAAACACCATATATTTT
>NA|TRBJ1-2|TRBV5-1|TRBD1
CASSLNPGTDLNYGYTF
TGCGCCAGCAGCTTAAACCCAGGGACAGATCTAAACTATGGCTACACCTTC
>NA|TRBJ1-5|TRBV6-5|NA
CASGGRGDQPQHF
TGTGCCAGCGGGGGTCGGGGGGATCAGCCCCAGCATTTT
>NA|TRBJ2-7|TRBV6-4|TRBD2
CASPRWSGRVYEQYF
TGTGCCAGTCCCCGATGGAGCGGGAGGGTATACGAGCAGTACTTC
>once|TRBJ2-3|TRBV9|TRBD1
CASSPTWDRGTDTQYF
TGTGCCAGCAGCCCCACTTGGGACAGGGGCACAGATACGCAGTATTTT
>once|TRBJ1-3|TRBV18|TRBD1
CASSPLDRATGNTIYF
TGTGCCAGCTCACCATTAGACAGGGCAACTGGAAACACCATATATTTT
>NA|TRBJ2-3|TRBV7-8|NA
CASSSLALTAADTQYF
TGTGCCAGCAGTTCACTAGCCCTCACGGCGGCAGATACGCAGTATTTT
>NA|TRBJ2-5|TRBV18|TRBD2
CASSPLGREGQETQYF
TGTGCCAGCTCACCACTTGGGAGGGAGGGCCAAGAGACCCAGTACTTC